This TCR beta chain was identified in a study of regulatory T cells in long-lasting Graves disease. CDR1 and CDR2 (germline): LNHDA, SQIVND (reference sequence). Trimming removed 4 bases from V and 9 bases from J, with 13 bases in between. The CDR3 runs to 13 residues. CDR3 regions were amplified by Arm-PCR using iRepertoire HTBI primers to build TCR beta libraries. MiXCR was run by TCRdb on the multiplex PCR reads, yielding one entry per CDR3 protein. Here the sample spans fewer than 650,000 distinct CDR3 sequences, roughly 16% being singletons. Time point given: newly diagnosed GD, antithyroid drugs for less than 3 months. PBMC RNA served as the TCR library source. This clonotype appeared a few times. The data also belong to a second study, concerning T cells in Graves' hyperthyroidism and ophthalmopathy.

The material sequenced was peripheral blood mononuclear cells (PBMCs), taken at new diagnosis, from a patient treated with antithyroid drugs. The chain links TRBV19 to TRBJ2-1; D unresolved. The TCR sequence derives from a woman aged 25 to 39 with Graves disease. The CDR3 is CASSTQRIGEQFF. CDR3 bases: TGTGCCAGTAGTACCCAACGCATCGGTGAGCAGTTCTTC.